This is a list of T cell receptor beta chains from one sample in a study of blood T cell repertoires in COVID-19. Repertoires were generated with immunoSEQ multiplex PCR, while TCRdb's copy carries only in-frame clones and drops some. The sample lists more than 110,000 clones; around 89% were seen once. Input material: peripheral blood. The receptors derive from a man aged 60 to 75 with active or convalescent COVID-19. Each CDR3 is given with its conserved first and last residue. D genes are given only for firm matches. Expanded clones are given a class, and other clones once, few, many or no size at all.

cdr3_nt cdr3_aa clone_size v_call d_call j_call
TGTGCCAGCAGTTACTCTCTGAGGGGACAGAACTATGGCTACACCTTC CASSYSLRGQNYGYTF - TRBV6-5 TRBD1 TRBJ1-2
TGTGCCAGCAGCTTAGTCTTGGGACAGGGGGGGGATGAGCAGTTCTTC CASSLVLGQGGDEQFF - TRBV7-2 TRBD1 TRBJ2-1
TGTGCCAGCAGTCCACAGGGAGTAAGGCAATCTCGGGGCTACACCTTC CASSPQGVRQSRGYTF - TRBV6-4 - TRBJ1-2
TGTGCCTGGAGTGGGGGAGTTTCAATGAACACTGAAGCTTTCTTT CAWSGGVSMNTEAFF - TRBV30 - TRBJ1-1
TGTGCCAGCAGCACCGGGGGACTAGCGGGCTTAGATGAGCAGTTCTTC CASSTGGLAGLDEQFF - TRBV7-8 TRBD2 TRBJ2-1
TGTGCCAGCAGTGAAATCCTAGGTTCTGGGGCCAACGTCCTGACTTTC CASSEILGSGANVLTF - TRBV2 - TRBJ2-6
TGCGCCAGCAGCCAAGGAGGGATAAACGAGCAGTACTTC CASSQGGINEQYF - TRBV4-1 - TRBJ2-7
TGTGCCAGCAGCTTGCCCGATAGGACAGGCGATGGCTACACCTTC CASSLPDRTGDGYTF - TRBV11-3 TRBD1 TRBJ1-2
TGTGCCAGCAGCTTAGGTGGGGGGGAAGGTCAGCCCCAGCATTTT CASSLGGGEGQPQHF - TRBV7-9 - TRBJ1-5
TGTGCCAGCAGTTACTCGAGCTTCGGGGGGCGCTCCTACGAGCAGTACTTC CASSYSSFGGRSYEQYF - TRBV6-2/TRBV6-3 - TRBJ2-7
TGTGCTAGTGGTTTGGCGCAGGGGGCTAGCGGGGGCCTCTTGACGAGCACAGATACGCAGTATTTT CASGLAQGASGGLLTSTDTQYF - TRBV12-5 TRBD2 TRBJ2-3
TGTGCCAGCAGTTACTTACGGACAGAGGGTGGCTACACCTTC CASSYLRTEGGYTF - TRBV6-2/TRBV6-3 - TRBJ1-2
TGCAGCGCACCGGGACAGGGTTACAATGAGCAGTTCTTC CSAPGQGYNEQFF once TRBV29-1 TRBD1 TRBJ2-1
TGTGCCAGCAGCTTAGGGGCAGGGATGGACATTCAGTACTTC CASSLGAGMDIQYF - TRBV7-2 - TRBJ2-4
TGTGCCAGCAGCTTAGGACTAGCGGGAGAAGATACGCAGTATTTT CASSLGLAGEDTQYF - TRBV7-8 TRBD2 TRBJ2-3
TGTGCCAGCAGCTTGAATCATCCATCCGAGCAGTACTTC CASSLNHPSEQYF - TRBV5-5 - TRBJ2-7
TGCGCCAGCAGCTTGGACGTGCAGGGTGCTGGCACTGAAGCTTTCTTT CASSLDVQGAGTEAFF - TRBV5-1 - TRBJ1-1
TGCAGTGCGCAAGAGGCGGGTGGCTACACCTTC CSAQEAGGYTF - TRBV20-1 - TRBJ1-2
TGTGCCAGCAGAACTACGACCGCCTGGCAGCCCCAGCATTTT CASRTTTAWQPQHF - TRBV28 - TRBJ1-5
TGTGCCAGCAGCTATCAAATAGCACTTCCAGACAGGGGACGATACTCACCCCTCCACTTT CASSYQIALPDRGRYSPLHF - TRBV3-1/TRBV3-2 TRBD1 TRBJ1-6
TGTGCCAGCAGCGTCGGTCTGACAGATACGCAGTATTTT CASSVGLTDTQYF - TRBV7-7 - TRBJ2-3
TGTGCCAGCAGTATCCGAGCGATAGGGAGAGGCTACACCTTC CASSIRAIGRGYTF once TRBV6-2/TRBV6-3 - TRBJ1-2
TGCGCCAGCAGCCCGCTTCCGGGGAGGAACACCGGGGAGCTGTTTTTT CASSPLPGRNTGELFF once TRBV4-1 - TRBJ2-2
TGCGCCAGCAGCTCAACTGGACTAGCTGACGAGCAGTACTTC CASSSTGLADEQYF - TRBV5-1 TRBD2 TRBJ2-7
TGTGCCAGCAGCTTGACTAGCGGGAGGGGAATAGAGACCCAGTACTTC CASSLTSGRGIETQYF - TRBV9 TRBD2 TRBJ2-5
TGTGCCAGCAGCCTTATACCTTCGGGCGAGCAGTACTTC CASSLIPSGEQYF - TRBV5-4 - TRBJ2-7
TGTGCCAGCAGCGGGCAGGGGGCGGCCACTGAAGCTTTCTTT CASSGQGAATEAFF - TRBV9 TRBD1 TRBJ1-1
TGTGCCAGCAGTTACGGGGGGACAGGGACTAATGAAAAACTGTTTTTT CASSYGGTGTNEKLFF - TRBV6-2/TRBV6-3 TRBD1 TRBJ1-4
TGTGCCAGCAGCTTGGGTTCCCAATACAATGAGCAGTTCTTC CASSLGSQYNEQFF once TRBV5-6 - TRBJ2-1
TGTGCCAGCAGCCAAGCTTTTAACAGCGGCTATGGCTACACCTTC CASSQAFNSGYGYTF - TRBV3-1/TRBV3-2 - TRBJ1-2
TGTGCCAGCTCGGGGGAGGGGGGCAATCAGCCCCAGCATTTT CASSGEGGNQPQHF - TRBV18 - TRBJ1-5
TGTGCCAGTAGTATCCCGAGCGGGAGGGCAGTATATGAGCAGTTCTTC CASSIPSGRAVYEQFF - TRBV19 TRBD2 TRBJ2-1
TGCAGCGTTGAAGACCGTAGCTTCCGCTATGGCTACACCTTC CSVEDRSFRYGYTF - TRBV29-1 - TRBJ1-2
TGTGCCAGCAGCGTAGCTAGCGGGAGCTACGAGCAGTACTTC CASSVASGSYEQYF once TRBV9 TRBD2 TRBJ2-7
TGCAGCGGCGGGACCAGTGAAAAACTGTTTTTT CSGGTSEKLFF - TRBV29-1 - TRBJ1-4
TGTGCCTGGAGCGATGGCTACACCTTC CAWSDGYTF - TRBV30 - TRBJ1-2
TGTGCCAGCAGCTTAGTCTCCGGTCCCAATGAGCAGTTCTTC CASSLVSGPNEQFF - TRBV7-2 - TRBJ2-1
TGTGCCAGCAGCGTGACAGGGCCTGGGGCCAACGTCCTGACTTTC CASSVTGPGANVLTF - TRBV6-2/TRBV6-3 TRBD1 TRBJ2-6
TGTGCCAGTAGGGCCGGACAGGGATATGGCTACACCTTC CASRAGQGYGYTF - TRBV19 TRBD1 TRBJ1-2
TGTGCCAGCAGCCGCCTAGGGGGGGTGGCTAGCACAGATACGCAGTATTTT CASSRLGGVASTDTQYF - TRBV7-9 - TRBJ2-3
TGCGCCAGCAGCCAAGATATTTCCGGGAACTATGGCTACACCTTC CASSQDISGNYGYTF - TRBV4-3 - TRBJ1-2
TGTGCCAGCACTGGGGGGACCACATCGAGTGGGTCCTACAATGAGCAGTTCTTC CASTGGTTSSGSYNEQFF - TRBV25-1 - TRBJ2-1
TGTGCCAGCAGTTTAAGGCGTCAGGATTCTGGAAACACCATATATTTT CASSLRRQDSGNTIYF - TRBV27 - TRBJ1-3
TGTGCCAGCACCAAGGAGATTAGCAATCAGCCCCAGCATTTT CASTKEISNQPQHF - TRBV2 - TRBJ1-5
TGTGCCAGCAGTGAAGTTGGGAGTCACCCCCAGCATTTT CASSEVGSHPQHF - TRBV2 - TRBJ1-5
TGTGCCAGCAGCTCGCCCGACAGGGGGCAGCTCGAGCAGTACTTC CASSSPDRGQLEQYF - TRBV6-2/TRBV6-3 TRBD1 TRBJ2-7
TGTGCCAGCAGCTTATCCTCGGGACAGGGAGATGAGACCCAGTACTTC CASSLSSGQGDETQYF once TRBV7-3 TRBD1 TRBJ2-5
TGCGCCAGCAGCACTGGTCTAGGGACAGGGGACGGAAACACCATATATTTT CASSTGLGTGDGNTIYF - TRBV5-1 TRBD1 TRBJ1-3